The clone carrying this TCR beta chain has only a few counts. Antigen specificity is unknown. The CDR3 contains 14 residues. The V gene end was trimmed by 6 bases and the J gene end by 0 bases; junction bases not matched to a gene: 3. CDR1 is SGHTA, CDR2 FQGNSA, per germline. The TCR beta profiling, which covered VDJ combination and CDR3 sequence, was carried out using genomic DNA as the template. One entry per CDR3 protein, called by TCRdb with MiXCR from the reads. The table shows roughly 170,000 distinct CDR3 sequences, with roughly 63% occurring only once. This sample was taken from a study of CD8+CD57+ T cells in acquired aplastic anemia. Study-wide results and caveats: Found in both controls and patients were approximately 29 CD8+ CDR3 sequences.

This TCR derives from a human donor in good health. Sequencing was done on a sample of sorted CD4+, CD8+, or CD8+CD57+ T cells (not recorded which) from PBMCs. The chain has TRBV7-2 and TRBJ2-3; TRBD1 matches 7 bases. The chain's CDR3 is CASSPQGSTDTQYF. As DNA, the CDR3 is TGTGCCAGCAGTCCACAGGGGAGCACAGATACGCAGTATTTT.